This TCR beta chain was identified in a study of blood T cell repertoires in COVID-19. About the study: The United States, Italy and Spain were the sources of the acute and convalescent COVID-19 samples. Sample material is recorded as cDNA or gDNA derived from T cells, B-cell-depleted T cells, or PBMCs.

In the original processing: Estimated nucleated cell counts came from reference gene primer amplification. Method: immunoSEQ multiplex PCR; TCRdb's copy keeps in-frame clones and lacks some. V and J calls and clone size are given by that table; D and trimming were obtained from the DNA. The top ten clones hold roughly 2.3% of a sample with over 300,000 clones, around 85% of them seen once. Recovered status in Cohort 3 required two negative PCRs, clearance, or symptom resolution. Sequencing input: PBMCs or T cells enriched from blood (not recorded which). The receptor was derived from a young man who had recovered from COVID-19.

This chain's CDR3 is CASSATGGGLFF. DNA of the CDR3: TGTGCCAGCAGTGCCACCGGGGGGGGGTTGTTTTTT. The V and J genes are TRBV2 and TRBJ2-2, with 8 bases identical to TRBD2. Germline CDR1 reads SNHLY; CDR2 reads FYNNEI. This CDR3 spans 12 amino acids. V shed 4 bases, J shed 15 bases, and the junction held 7 bases outside the gene matches.